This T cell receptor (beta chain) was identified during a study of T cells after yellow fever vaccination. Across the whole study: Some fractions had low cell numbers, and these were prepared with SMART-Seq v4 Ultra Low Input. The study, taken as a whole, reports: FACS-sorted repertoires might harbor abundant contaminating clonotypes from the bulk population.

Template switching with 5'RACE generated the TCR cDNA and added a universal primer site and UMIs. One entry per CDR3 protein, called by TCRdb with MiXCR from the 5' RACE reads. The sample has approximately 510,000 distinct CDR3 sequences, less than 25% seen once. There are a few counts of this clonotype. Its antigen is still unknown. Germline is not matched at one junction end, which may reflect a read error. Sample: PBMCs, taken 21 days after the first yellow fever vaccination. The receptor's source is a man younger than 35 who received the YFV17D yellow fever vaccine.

The CDR3 region has the DNA TGTGCCAGCAGTTTAGTAAGTGACGGGTACGCAGATACGCAGTATTTT. This encodes CASSLVSDGYADTQYF. This chain uses TRBV7-2 with TRBJ2-3, with D unresolved. Germline V lookup: CDR1 SGHTA, CDR2 FQGNSA. CDR3 length: 16 amino acids. The variable domain in full, with the rest retrieved from reference TRBV7-2 and TRBJ2-3, is GAGVSQSPSNKVTEKGKDVELRCDPISGHTALYWYRQSLGQGLEFLIYFQGNSAPDKSGLPSDRFSAERTGGSVSTLTIQRTQQEDSAVYLCASSLVSDGYADTQYFGPGTRLTVL.